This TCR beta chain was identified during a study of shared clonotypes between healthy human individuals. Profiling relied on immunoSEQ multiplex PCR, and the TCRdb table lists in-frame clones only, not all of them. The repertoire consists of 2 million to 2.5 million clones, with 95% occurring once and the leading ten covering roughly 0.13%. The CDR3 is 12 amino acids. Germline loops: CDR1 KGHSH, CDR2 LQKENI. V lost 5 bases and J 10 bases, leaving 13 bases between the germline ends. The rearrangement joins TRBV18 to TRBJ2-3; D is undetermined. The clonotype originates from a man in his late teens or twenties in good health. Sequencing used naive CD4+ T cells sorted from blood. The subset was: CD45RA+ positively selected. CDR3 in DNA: TGTGCCAGCTCATCCCTTGCTTTCGCGCAGTATTTT. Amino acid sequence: CASSSLAFAQYF.